This T cell receptor beta chain came from a study of cytomegalovirus exposure and HLA in healthy donors (dated by TCRdb to about 2017). Study-level background: According to a later analysis, the 120 validation repertoires were produced on the same platform as the approximately 690 repertoires of the first cohort. The study aimed to test whether signatures of past pathogen exposure could be identified by cataloging public T cell receptors. Along with the roughly 700-subject first cohort, a separate validation cohort of over a hundred different subjects was used. To predict cytomegalovirus infection status, the study combined high-throughput TCR immunosequencing, statistical association of individual TCRs with disease status, and machine learning.

The method behind the library was the immunoSEQ multiplex PCR assay. The authors' pipeline ran thus. A statistical classification framework was built for diagnosing cytomegalovirus status from the catalog of TCR beta chain sequences. Here the immuneACCESS table is served through TCRdb, limited to in-frame sequences with V and J called. Missing clones are a known gap in these copies; in checked studies unresolved V genes cover under half, and the rest lacks a known reason. D and trimming were read from the DNA, whereas the V and J calls and clone size are those reported in that table. The table for this sample lists hundreds of thousands of clones; around 86% of them were counted only once. Together, the top ten hold more than 1.5% of the sample. Points on this clone: Its target antigen remains unknown. No per-base quality is available; no much larger clone lies one base away.

What the study reported, not specific to this receptor: Most TCR sequences were observed very rarely across donors, whereas some public TCRs were present in many individuals. The classifier was reported to diagnose cytomegalovirus status with high specificity and sensitivity in both the original cohort and the validation cohort. A later analysis lacked HLA typing for the validation cohort, so it scored co-occurrence in that cohort across all 120 or so repertoires. A few of the identified cytomegalovirus-associated TCR beta chains were confirmed in vitro to be specific for cytomegalovirus antigens. A total of 150 or so TCR beta chains were listed by the study as associated with cytomegalovirus. Subsequent analysis determined that TCRs grouped into clusters in the first cohort also showed a tendency toward co-occurrence across the 120 or so validation repertoires, and 94% of cluster scores exceeded 0. It was suggested by the authors that the approach could potentially be generalized to other disease states and immunological phenotypes.

For CDR1 and CDR2, the germline V gene lists SGDLS and YYNGEE. The CDR3 numbers 13 residues from cysteine through phenylalanine. Of all the DNA, just the CDR3 is kept, 39 bases in frame from base 1. V lost 0 bases and J lost 6 bases; the stretch between them is 9 bases long. The donors were included in the validation cohort of 100 to 150 subjects, a group kept apart from the roughly 670-subject first cohort. The chain is made from TRBV9 and TRBJ1-1; a tentative D call is TRBD1 (6 bases match). This receptor was obtained from a woman aged 18-29 years in good health and CMV-seropositive. Sequenced: PBMCs. The bases read TGTGCCAGCAGCGTAGGGGGGGGCTCTGAAGCTTTCTTT. It is translated as CASSVGGGSEAFF.